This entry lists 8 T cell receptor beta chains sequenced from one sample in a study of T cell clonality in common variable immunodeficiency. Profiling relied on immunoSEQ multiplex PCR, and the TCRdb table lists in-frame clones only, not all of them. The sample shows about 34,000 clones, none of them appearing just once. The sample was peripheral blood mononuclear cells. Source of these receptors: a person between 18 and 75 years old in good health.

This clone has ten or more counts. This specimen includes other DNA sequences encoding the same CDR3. CDR3 residues: CASSEDGGSSYEQYF. The DNA read from the CDR3 is TGTGCCAGCAGTGAAGATGGCGGGAGCTCCTACGAG. The chain uses TRBV6-1 and TRBJ2-7; TRBD2 aligns across 7 bases. Read sequence stops 3 residues before the CDR3 end, and the germline J gene provides the missing end. Germline-derived CDR1 and CDR2 are MNHNS and SASEGT. Unmatched junction bases numbered 3, after V lost 1 base and J lost 0 bases. The CDR3 contains 15 residues.

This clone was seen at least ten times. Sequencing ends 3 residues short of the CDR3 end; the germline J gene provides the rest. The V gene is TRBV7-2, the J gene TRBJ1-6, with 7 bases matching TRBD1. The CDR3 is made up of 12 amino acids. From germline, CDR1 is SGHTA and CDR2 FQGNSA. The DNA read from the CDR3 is TGTGCCAGCAGCATAACAGGGGAGACC. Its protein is CASSITGET. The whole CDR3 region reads CASSITGETLHF.

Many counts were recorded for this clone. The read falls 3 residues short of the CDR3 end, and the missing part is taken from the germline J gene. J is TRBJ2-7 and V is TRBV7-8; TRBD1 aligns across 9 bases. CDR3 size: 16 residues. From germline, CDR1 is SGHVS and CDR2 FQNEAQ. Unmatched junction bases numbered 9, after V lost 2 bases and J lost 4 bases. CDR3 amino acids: CASSLMGQGYNYEQYF. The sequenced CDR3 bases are TGTGCCAGCAGCTTAATGGGACAGGGCTACAATTACGAG.

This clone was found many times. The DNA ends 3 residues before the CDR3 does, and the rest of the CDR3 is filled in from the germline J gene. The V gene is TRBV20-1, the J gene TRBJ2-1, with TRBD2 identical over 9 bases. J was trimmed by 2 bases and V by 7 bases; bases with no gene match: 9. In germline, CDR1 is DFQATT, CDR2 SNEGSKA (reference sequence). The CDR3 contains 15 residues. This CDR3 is CSVPFSGSAYNEQFF. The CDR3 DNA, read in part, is TGCAGTGTCCCTTTTAGCGGGAGTGCCTACAATGAG.

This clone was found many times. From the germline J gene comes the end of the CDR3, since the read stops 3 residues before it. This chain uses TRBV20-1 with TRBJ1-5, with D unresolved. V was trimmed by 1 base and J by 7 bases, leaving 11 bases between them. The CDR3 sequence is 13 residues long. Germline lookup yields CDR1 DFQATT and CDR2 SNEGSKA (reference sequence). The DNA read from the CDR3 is TGCAGTGCTAGAGTCGGGGTTGGCCAGCCC. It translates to CSARVGVGQP. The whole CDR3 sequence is CSARVGVGQPQHF.

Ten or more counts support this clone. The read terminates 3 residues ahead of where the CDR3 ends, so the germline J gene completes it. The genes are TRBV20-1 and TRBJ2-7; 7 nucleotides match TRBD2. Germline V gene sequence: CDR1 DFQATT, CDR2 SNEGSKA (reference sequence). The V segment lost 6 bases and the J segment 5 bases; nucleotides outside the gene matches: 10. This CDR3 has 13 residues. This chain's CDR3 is CSANAGVGNEQYF. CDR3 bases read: TGCAGTGCGAACGCGGGAGTAGGAAACGAG.

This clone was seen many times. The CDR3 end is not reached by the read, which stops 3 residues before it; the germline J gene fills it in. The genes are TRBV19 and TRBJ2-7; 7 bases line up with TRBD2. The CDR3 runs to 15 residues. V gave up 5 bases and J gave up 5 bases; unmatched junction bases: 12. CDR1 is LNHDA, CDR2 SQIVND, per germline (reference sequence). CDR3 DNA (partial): TGTGCCAGTAGTTTCTCGACTAGCAAGGGTAACGAG. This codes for CASSFSTSKGNE. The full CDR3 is CASSFSTSKGNEQYF.

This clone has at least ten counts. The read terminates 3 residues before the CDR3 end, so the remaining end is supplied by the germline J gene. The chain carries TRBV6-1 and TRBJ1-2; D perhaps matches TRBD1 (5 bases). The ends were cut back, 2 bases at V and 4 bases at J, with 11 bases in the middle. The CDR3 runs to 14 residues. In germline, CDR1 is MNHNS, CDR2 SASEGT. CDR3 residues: CASSETGGAYGYTF. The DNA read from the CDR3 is TGTGCCAGCAGTGAAACAGGCGGGGCCTATGGC.